The 32 T cell receptor beta chains below come from one sample, sequenced in a study of blood T cells in healthy people across ages. Alongside a J-beta primer mix, a sample-barcoded 5' primer served in a second PCR lasting about 7 to 11 cycles. TCRdb re-analysed the 5' RACE reads in MiXCR, keeping a single row per CDR3 protein. The sample comprises 750,000 or so distinct CDR3 sequences, 25% of which are singletons, and roughly 9% rests with the top ten. These sequences were also reported in another study, on T cells of mothers and their children.

Material for sequencing was blood. The source of these receptors is a boy between 10 and 17 years old in good health.

The V gene is TRBV7-9, the J gene TRBJ2-1, with 11 positions matching TRBD2. Losses at the gene ends were 10 bases for V and 5 bases for J; bases not matched to a gene: 10. CDR3 length: 15 amino acids. Germline values: CDR1 SEHNR, CDR2 FQNEAQ (reference sequence). CDR3 nucleotide sequence: TGTGCCACCGCAATAGCGGGAGGGGGAAACAATGAGCAGTTCTTC. Protein product: CATAIAGGGNNEQFF. Full variable domain (outside the CDR3, taken from reference TRBV7-9 and TRBJ2-1): DTGVSQNPRHKITKRGQNVTFRCDPISEHNRLYWYRQTLGQGPEFLTYFQNEAQLEKSRLLSDRFSAERPKGSFSTLEIQRTEQGDSAMYLCATAIAGGGNNEQFFGPGTRLTVL.

A few counts support this clonotype. V usage is TRBV5-5 and J usage is TRBJ1-4; 7 positions match TRBD1. The junction had 13 bases not matched to a gene; V was cut back by 9 bases and J by 8 bases. CDR1 and CDR2 from the germline V gene are SGHKS and YYEKEE (reference sequence). The CDR3 contains 14 residues. CDR3 loop: CANRPGQQREKLFF. The CDR3 DNA follows: TGTGCCAACAGGCCGGGACAGCAACGGGAAAAACTGTTTTTT.

The CDR3: CASNGGRYGYTF. The CDR3 DNA reads as TGTGCCTCGAACGGGGGACGCTATGGCTACACCTTC. The V call is TRBV10-3, the J call TRBJ1-2; perhaps TRBD1 as D (5 bases). V gave up 11 bases and J gave up 4 bases, with 14 bases separating them. This CDR3 comprises 12 residues. The germline V gene has CDR1 ENHRY and CDR2 SYGVKD.

In its sample, this clonotype was seen many times. In DNA form, the CDR3 reads TGCGCCAGCAGCCAGAATAGCGGGGGGCGCACAGATACGCAGTATTTT. Protein sequence: CASSQNSGGRTDTQYF. This sequence joins TRBV4-1 and TRBJ2-3, with TRBD2 matching 10 bases. Per germline, CDR1 MGHRA and CDR2 YSYEKL. V lost 3 bases, J lost 1 base, and 4 bases stayed unmatched. CDR3 size: 16 residues.

The chain is built from TRBV29-1 and TRBJ2-5, with TRBD1 identical over 9 bases. Germline values: CDR1 SQVTM, CDR2 ANQGSEA. Losses at the gene ends were 4 bases for V and 5 bases for J; bases not matched to a gene: 5. The CDR3 covers 13 residues. This CDR3 is CSVGDRDSETQYF. The CDR3 region has the DNA TGCAGCGTTGGGGACAGGGACAGTGAGACCCAGTACTTC.

V usage is TRBV2 and J usage is TRBJ2-1, with TRBD2 matching 11 bases. Germline trimming cut 4 bases from V and 2 bases from J; bases unmatched to any gene: 4. CDR1 is SNHLY and CDR2 is FYNNEI in the germline V gene. The CDR3 runs to 16 residues. The CDR3 here is CASSGTSGPTYNEQFF. Here the CDR3 DNA reads TGTGCCAGCAGTGGGACTAGCGGGCCCACCTACAATGAGCAGTTCTTC.

In its sample, this clonotype was seen a few times. The rearrangement uses TRBV10-3 and TRBJ2-2; D remains ambiguous. The V gene lost 5 bases and the J gene lost 7 bases, with 32 bases spanning the gap. There are 20 residues in the CDR3. Germline V gene lookup returns CDR1 ENHRY and CDR2 SYGVKD. The CDR3 is CAISLIRYVDNVPGDGELFF. CDR3 DNA: TGTGCCATCAGTCTCATTCGATATGTGGATAACGTCCCGGGCGACGGGGAGCTGTTTTTT.

The table lists this clonotype with a few counts. DNA of the CDR3: TGCGCCAGCAGCTTGGAGTCAGGGGGCGCGACAGATACGCAGTATTTT. This encodes CASSLESGGATDTQYF. The chain employs TRBV5-1 and TRBJ2-3; 8 bases agree with TRBD1. Germline CDR1 SGHRS, CDR2 YFSETQ. This CDR3 is built from 16 residues. Trimming took 0 bases from V and 3 from J; bases not matched to a gene: 6. Combining the CDR3 with reference TRBV5-1 and TRBJ2-3 gives the whole variable domain KAGVTQTPRYLIKTRGQQVTLSCSPISGHRSVSWYQQTPGQGLQFLFEYFSETQRNKGNFPGRFSGRQFSNSRSEMNVSTLELGDSALYLCASSLESGGATDTQYFGPGTRLTVL.

A few counts support this clonotype. CDR3 bases: TGTGCCAGCAGTCTAGTATTGGGGGGCGCTCCCTACAATGAGCAGTTCTTC. Translating it yields CASSLVLGGAPYNEQFF. The V call is TRBV12-3 or TRBV12-4, the J call TRBJ2-1; D assignment may be TRBD1 or TRBD2 (6 bases each). V lost 5 bases and J lost 2, with 19 bases in between. The CDR3 has 17 residues.

The CDR3 DNA sequence: TGTGCCAGCAGTTACTCGATTCTAGAATCCTACGAGCAGTACTTC. It yields the protein CASSYSILESYEQYF. The V and J genes are TRBV6-5 and TRBJ2-5; D gene ambiguous. With the DNA end fitting TRBJ2-7 better, the J assignment may be wrong. The CDR3 covers 15 residues. CDR1 is MNHEY and CDR2 is SVGAGI in the germline V gene.

This clonotype was seen only a few times. This chain joins TRBV11-1 and TRBJ2-1; the D gene is possibly TRBD2 (6 bases). The CDR3 contains 18 residues. Trimming pared 5 bases from V and 0 bases from J, leaving 20 bases between. Germline assignment: CDR1 SGHAT and CDR2 FQDESV (reference sequence). The CDR3 region is CASSVDFGGTRSYNEQFF. Written as DNA, the CDR3 is TGTGCCAGCAGCGTAGACTTTGGGGGGACCCGCTCCTACAATGAGCAGTTCTTC.

The V and J genes are TRBV4-3 and TRBJ1-2; 9 bases fit TRBD1. The CDR3 spans 15 residues. Trimming removed 2 bases from V and 8 bases from J; junction bases left unmatched: 9. Looked up from germline, CDR1 is LGHNA and CDR2 is YSLEER. The CDR3 here is CASSQTRDRVSGYTF. The CDR3 DNA reads TGCGCCAGCAGCCAAACCCGGGACAGGGTATCCGGCTACACCTTC.

The chain couples TRBV7-9 to TRBJ2-3, with 8 bases lining up with TRBD1. The germline V gene has CDR1 SEHNR and CDR2 FQNEAQ (reference sequence). This CDR3 has 15 amino acids. V trimming: 4 bases; J trimming: 4 bases; junction bases outside the gene matches: 7. DNA for the CDR3: TGTGCCAGCAGCTGGGGCAGGGGGCGCGCAGATACGCAGTATTTT. Its protein is CASSWGRGRADTQYF. The full variable domain, rest sourced from reference TRBV7-9 and TRBJ2-3, is DTGVSQNPRHKITKRGQNVTFRCDPISEHNRLYWYRQTLGQGPEFLTYFQNEAQLEKSRLLSDRFSAERPKGSFSTLEIQRTEQGDSAMYLCASSWGRGRADTQYFGPGTRLTVL.

This clonotype was picked up a small number of times. This chain joins TRBV12-5 and TRBJ2-3; D ambiguous. CDR3 length: 16 amino acids. Germline CDR1 LGHNT, CDR2 FRNRAP. The germline V and J ends were trimmed by 9 bases and 1 base, with 20 bases remaining between them. The CDR3 loop reads CASERLTTLGTDTQYF. For the CDR3, the DNA is TGTGCTAGCGAAAGACTCACGACCCTAGGCACAGATACGCAGTATTTT.

The rearrangement links TRBV20-1 to TRBJ2-5; TRBD2 agrees at 13 bases. The CDR3 consists of 15 residues. With V trimmed by 4 bases and J by 1 base, 3 bases remained unmatched. Germline CDR1 reads DFQATT; CDR2 reads SNEGSKA (reference sequence). The CDR3 bases are TGCAGTGCTACCGGGACTAGCGGGACCCAAGAGACCCAGTACTTC. It codes for CSATGTSGTQETQYF.

This chain uses TRBV3-1 with TRBJ2-7; D ambiguous. V lost 3 bases and J lost 1, with 10 bases in between. CDR1 is LGHDT and CDR2 is YNNKEL in the germline V gene (reference sequence). The CDR3 covers 14 residues. The CDR3 protein is CASSHFDSSYEQYF. The CDR3 coding sequence is TGTGCCAGCAGCCACTTTGACTCTTCCTACGAGCAGTACTTC.

A few counts support this clonotype. The rearrangement uses TRBV9 and TRBJ2-5; 9 bases are shared with TRBD2. The assigned J gene may be wrong: the sequence end matches TRBJ2-1 better. CDR3 length: 16 residues. The germline CDR1 and CDR2 sequences are SGDLS and YYNGEE. CDR3 sequence: CASSATSGGRNNEQFF. DNA of the CDR3: TGTGCCAGCAGCGCAACGAGCGGGGGGAGGAACAATGAGCAGTTCTTC.

This clonotype was counted a few times. The V and J genes are TRBV20-1 and TRBJ2-5, with D tentatively TRBD2 (5 bases). The better agreement between TRBJ2-1 and the DNA end casts doubt on the J call. CDR3 length: 16 residues. Germline V lookup: CDR1 DFQATT, CDR2 SNEGSKA (reference sequence). CDR3 in DNA: TGCAGTGCCCGACCCCTACAAGCGGATCAATACAATGAGCAGTTCTTC. Translated, it gives CSARPLQADQYNEQFF.

The chain is built from TRBV2 and TRBJ1-2; D remains ambiguous. Germline CDR1 is SNHLY and CDR2 is FYNNEI. Trimming removed 8 bases from V and 0 bases from J, with 7 bases in between. The CDR3 consists of 12 residues. The CDR3 DNA sequence: TGTGCCAGCCCGGAGTCTAACTATGGCTACACCTTC. Amino acid sequence: CASPESNYGYTF.

The table lists this clonotype with a few counts. The chain couples TRBV7-9 to TRBJ1-3, with 12 bases identical to TRBD1. Germline V lookup: CDR1 SEHNR, CDR2 FQNEAQ (reference sequence). This CDR3 is built from 15 residues. V gave up 5 bases and J gave up 4 bases; unmatched junction bases: 3. The CDR3 loop reads CASSKGQGAGNTIYF. The CDR3 bases are TGTGCCAGCAGCAAGGGACAGGGGGCAGGAAACACCATATATTTT.

This rearrangement joins TRBV4-3 to TRBJ2-7, with TRBD2 matching 15 bases. The V segment lost 1 base and the J segment 9 bases; nucleotides outside the gene matches: 4. CDR1 and CDR2 (germline): LGHNA, YSLEER. The CDR3 is 15 amino acids. The CDR3 DNA follows: TGCGCCAGCAGCCAAGGGACTAGCGGGGGGGCTGTGCAGTACTTC. This sequence encodes CASSQGTSGGAVQYF.

The CDR3: CASRDRQNTEAFF. CDR3 nucleotide sequence: TGTGCCAGCAGGGACAGGCAGAACACTGAAGCTTTCTTT. The chain employs TRBV6-5 and TRBJ1-1, with 7 bases identical to TRBD1. Per germline, CDR1 MNHEY and CDR2 SVGAGI. J was trimmed by 1 base and V by 6 bases; bases with no gene match: 2. This CDR3 has 13 amino acids.

This chain connects TRBV6-2 or TRBV6-3 to TRBJ1-3; TRBD1 might be the D (5 bases). The germline V gene has CDR1 MNHEY and CDR2 SVGEGT. Trimming took off 4 bases at V and 2 bases at J, with 18 bases between the two ends. This CDR3 comprises 17 residues. DNA for the CDR3: TGTGCCAGCAGTTCCGGGATCCCACAGGAGACTGGAAACACCATATATTTT. Its translation is CASSSGIPQETGNTIYF.

A few counts support this clonotype. The V call is TRBV29-1, the J call TRBJ2-5, with D possibly TRBD2 on 6 matching bases. CDR1 and CDR2 (germline): SQVTM, ANQGSEA. This CDR3 has 12 amino acids. V was cut by 6 bases and J by 4 bases, with 12 bases left in between. CDR3 sequence reads: CSVPAGRETQYF. For the CDR3, the DNA is TGCAGCGTCCCGGCGGGGCGAGAGACCCAGTACTTC. Looking up the rest from reference TRBV29-1 and TRBJ2-5 gives the full variable domain: SAVISQKPSRDICQRGTSLTIQCQVDSQVTMMFWYRQQPGQSLTLIATANQGSEATYESGFVIDKFPISRPNLTFSTLTVSNMSPEDSSIYLCSVPAGRETQYFGPGTRLLVL.

There are a few counts of this clonotype. The chain is built from TRBV19 and TRBJ2-5; 7 bases fit TRBD1. The V and J ends lost 10 bases and 1 base, in that order; junction bases with no gene match: 12. The CDR3 length is 15 residues. Germline CDR1 is LNHDA and CDR2 is SQIVND (reference sequence). CDR3 loop: CAKAHRGQSQETQYF. CDR3 nucleotide sequence: TGTGCCAAGGCCCATAGGGGGCAATCCCAAGAGACCCAGTACTTC.

The V gene is TRBV9, the J gene TRBJ2-1; tentative D call: TRBD2 (6 bases). There are 15 residues in the CDR3. Trimming stripped 0 bases from V and 4 bases from J, with 11 bases between. Germline V gives CDR1 SGDLS, CDR2 YYNGEE. As DNA, the CDR3 is TGTGCCAGCAGCGTAGTTGGCGGGGCTTACAATGAGCAGTTCTTC. Translating gives CASSVVGGAYNEQFF.

The gene calls are TRBV5-1 and TRBJ2-1, with D possibly matching TRBD2 (5 bases). CDR1 SGHRS and CDR2 YFSETQ come from the germline V gene. Trimming cost V 0 bases and J 4 bases, with 8 bases left between them. The CDR3 extends over 14 amino acids. The DNA of the CDR3 is TGCGCCAGCAGCTTGGAGCTAGCTTACAATGAGCAGTTCTTC. It yields the protein CASSLELAYNEQFF. The variable domain in full, completed from reference TRBV5-1 and TRBJ2-1, reads KAGVTQTPRYLIKTRGQQVTLSCSPISGHRSVSWYQQTPGQGLQFLFEYFSETQRNKGNFPGRFSGRQFSNSRSEMNVSTLELGDSALYLCASSLELAYNEQFFGPGTRLTVL.

CDR3 DNA: TGCGCCAGCACCACGGGACACGGCAGCTCCTACAATGAGCAGTTCTTC. It codes for CASTTGHGSSYNEQFF. This chain links TRBV4-1 with TRBJ2-1; D possibly corresponds to TRBD1 (6 bases). V was cut by 7 bases and J by 0 bases, with 16 bases left in between. The CDR3 extends over 16 amino acids. Germline-derived CDR1 and CDR2 are MGHRA and YSYEKL.

As to this clonotype: The junction shows a germline mismatch at one end, possibly a read error. This chain connects TRBV7-7 to TRBJ2-1; D may be TRBD2 (6 bases). The CDR3 length is 14 residues. The V gene's germline CDR1 is SSHAT and CDR2 FNYEAQ (reference sequence). The CDR3 sequence is CASSRIPGLNEQFF. The CDR3 nucleotides are TGTGCTAGCAGCCGGATCCCGGGACTCAATGAGCAGTTCTTC.

Only a few counts were recorded for this clonotype. This chain links TRBV20-1 with TRBJ1-1, with TRBD1 as a possible D gene (5 bases). V gave up 0 bases and J gave up 5 bases, with 16 bases separating them. Germline V gene data show CDR1 as DFQATT and CDR2 as SNEGSKA (reference sequence). The CDR3 has 15 residues. CDR3 amino acids: CSARDLQGHDTEAFF. The CDR3 DNA reads as TGCAGTGCTAGAGATTTGCAGGGTCACGATACTGAAGCTTTCTTT.

The chain links TRBV3-1 to TRBJ2-5; D is possibly TRBD2 (6 bases). The CDR3 has 15 amino acids. From germline, CDR1 is LGHDT and CDR2 YNNKEL (reference sequence). V lost 4 bases and J lost 3, with 15 bases in between. CDR3 DNA: TGTGCCAGCAGCCCCCCGGGAGCCAGAGAAGAGACCCAGTACTTC. This encodes CASSPPGAREETQYF.

This clonotype was counted between two and nine times. This chain links TRBV7-2 with TRBJ1-1, with no clear D. V was pared by 1 base and J by 3 bases, with 18 bases between. CDR1 SGHTA and CDR2 FQGNSA come from the germline V gene. The CDR3 spans 17 residues. Written as DNA, the CDR3 is TGTGCCAGCAGCTTAGTACCCGTGTGGGGTCGTGACACTGAAGCTTTCTTT. Encoded protein: CASSLVPVWGRDTEAFF.